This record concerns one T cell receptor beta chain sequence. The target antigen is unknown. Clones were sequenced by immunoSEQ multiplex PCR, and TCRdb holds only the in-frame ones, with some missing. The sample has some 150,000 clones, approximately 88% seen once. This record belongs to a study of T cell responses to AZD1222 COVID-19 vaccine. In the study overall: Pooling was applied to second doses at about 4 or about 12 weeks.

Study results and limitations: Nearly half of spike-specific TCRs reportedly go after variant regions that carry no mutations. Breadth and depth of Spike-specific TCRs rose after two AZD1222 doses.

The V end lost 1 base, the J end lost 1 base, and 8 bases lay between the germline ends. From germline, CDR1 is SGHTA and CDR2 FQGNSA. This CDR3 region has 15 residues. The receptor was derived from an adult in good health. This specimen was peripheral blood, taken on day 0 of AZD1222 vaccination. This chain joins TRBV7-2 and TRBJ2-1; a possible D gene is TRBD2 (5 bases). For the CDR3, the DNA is TGTGCCAGCAGCTTAGGAGGGTTTTCCTACAATGAGCAGTTCTTC. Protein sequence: CASSLGGFSYNEQFF.